This record covers a single TCR beta chain. Enrolled through a virtual design, the participants were between roughly 18 and 89 years of age and came from approximately 25 US areas. Original data processing: Cell counts per sample came from amplifying reference gene primers. Using immunoSEQ multiplex PCR, the repertoire was profiled, and TCRdb retains in-frame clones only, with some absent. The V and J calls and clone size come from that table; D and trimming were worked out from the DNA. This sample has hundreds of thousands of clones, with around 89% found just once. This specimen belongs to a study of blood T cell repertoires in COVID-19. On the study more broadly: T cells, B-cell-depleted T cells, or PBMCs supplied cDNA or gDNA.

The source of this sequence is a middle-aged man who had recovered from COVID-19. Sequencing was performed on PBMCs or T cells enriched from blood (not recorded which).

CDR3: CASSSGQRYGYTF. In nucleotides, the CDR3 is TGTGCCAGCAGTTCTGGACAGCGCTATGGCTACACCTTC. The genes are TRBV27 and TRBJ1-2; tentative D call: TRBD1 (6 bases). The CDR3 extends over 13 amino acids. Germline CDR1 is MNHEY and CDR2 is SMNVEV (reference sequence). V dropped 4 bases and J dropped 4 bases, with 10 bases sitting between them.